One and the same sample provided the 23 T cell receptor beta chains below, sequenced in a study of cytomegalovirus exposure and HLA in healthy donors. Using immunoSEQ multiplex PCR, the repertoire was profiled, and TCRdb retains in-frame clones only, with some absent. Among about 200,000 clones listed, approximately 82% were seen once. What was sequenced was PBMCs. The source of these receptors is a woman under 30 in good health and CMV-seronegative.

This chain connects TRBV25-1 to TRBJ1-1; D unresolved. Germline-derived CDR1 and CDR2 are MGHDK and SYGVNS. The CDR3 is 14 residues long. Trimming removed 7 bases at V and 0 bases at J, with 12 bases between. This CDR3 is CASNTPGMNTEAFF. The CDR3 DNA sequence: TGTGCCAGCAATACCCCTGGGATGAACACTGAAGCTTTCTTT.

This clone was seen just once. The rearrangement joins TRBV5-4 to TRBJ1-2; TRBD1 aligns across 9 bases. V dropped 4 bases and J dropped 4; count of bases not matched to a gene: 11. The germline V gene has CDR1 SGHNT and CDR2 YYREEE (reference sequence). CDR3 length equals 16 residues. Written as DNA, the CDR3 is TGTGCCAGCAGCCCGCGGGGACAGGGTACTTTCTATGGCTACACCTTC. Translation gives CASSPRGQGTFYGYTF.

The chain combines TRBV7-2 with TRBJ2-7; no clear D. Trimming shortened V by 5 bases and J by 2 bases, and 4 bases separated the two germline ends. CDR3 length: 11 amino acids. The germline CDR1 and CDR2 sequences are SGHTA and FQGNSA. CDR3 coding DNA: TGTGCCAGCAGCCCCGCCTACGAGCAGTACTTC. As protein: CASSPAYEQYF.

This chain uses TRBV5-6 with TRBJ2-3; 11 bases are a match to TRBD2. This CDR3 comprises 18 residues. After removal of 0 bases from V and 0 bases from J, the junction contained 6 bases not matched to a gene. Germline values: CDR1 SGHDT, CDR2 YYEEEE. CDR3 residues: CASSLEIAGGPSTDTQYF. Here the CDR3 DNA reads TGTGCCAGCAGCTTGGAGATAGCGGGGGGGCCCAGCACAGATACGCAGTATTTT. Using reference TRBV5-6 and TRBJ2-3 for the parts outside the CDR3, the full variable domain is DAGVTQSPTHLIKTRGQQVTLRCSPKSGHDTVSWYQQALGQGPQFIFQYYEEEERQRGNFPDRFSGHQFPNYSSELNVNALLLGDSALYLCASSLEIAGGPSTDTQYFGPGTRLTVL.

A remark on this clone: The sample has other DNA sequences that encode this CDR3 too. The V call is TRBV2, the J call TRBJ2-7; 7 bases fit TRBD1. CDR1 is SNHLY and CDR2 is FYNNEI in the germline V gene. Germline trimming cut 8 bases from V and 3 bases from J; bases unmatched to any gene: 4. The CDR3 length is 12 residues. CDR3 sequence: CASGQDSYEQYF. CDR3 bases: TGTGCCAGCGGACAGGACAGCTACGAGCAGTACTTC.

V is TRBV5-8 and J is TRBJ2-7; 7 bases fit TRBD2. After removal of 3 bases from V and 4 bases from J, the junction contained 7 bases not matched to a gene. CDR3 size: 14 residues. The germline V gene encodes CDR1 SGHTS and CDR2 YDEGEE. The CDR3 DNA reads TGTGCCAGCAGCTCCCCAGCGGGGCTGTACGAGCAGTACTTC. Residues: CASSSPAGLYEQYF.

The chain couples TRBV5-4 to TRBJ1-1, with a tentative D call TRBD1 (6 bases). In germline, CDR1 is SGHNT, CDR2 YYREEE (reference sequence). V lost 0 bases to trimming and J lost 5 bases, with 14 bases between them. The CDR3 runs to 15 residues. CDR3 residues: CASSLAGGQGTEAFF. The CDR3 nucleotides read TGTGCCAGCAGCTTGGCCGGGGGGCAGGGAACTGAAGCTTTCTTT.

The chain has TRBV4-1 and TRBJ1-2; D may be TRBD1 (6 bases). Germline CDR1 and CDR2: MGHRA and YSYEKL. Trimming pared 0 bases from V and 10 bases from J, leaving 15 bases between. The CDR3 extends over 14 amino acids. The CDR3 is CASSQDRGAGVYTF. DNA of the CDR3: TGCGCCAGCAGCCAAGATCGGGGGGCGGGCGTCTACACCTTC.

The chain couples TRBV25-1 to TRBJ2-7; D remains ambiguous. Per the germline V gene, CDR1 is MGHDK and CDR2 is SYGVNS. CDR3 length: 12 residues. V lost 2 bases, J lost 5 bases, and 7 bases lay in between. The CDR3 region is CASSENVNEQYF. For the CDR3, the DNA is TGTGCCAGCAGTGAAAACGTAAACGAGCAGTACTTC.

This rearrangement joins TRBV28 to TRBJ2-1; TRBD1 aligns across 8 bases. Trimming removed 5 bases from V and 1 base from J; junction bases left unmatched: 10. Germline V gene sequence: CDR1 MDHEN, CDR2 SYDVKM. This CDR3 comprises 17 residues. CDR3 DNA sequence: TGTGCCAGCAGTCGAGGGGACAGGTTTGGATCCTACAATGAGCAGTTCTTC. The encoded protein is CASSRGDRFGSYNEQFF.

This chain uses TRBV9 with TRBJ2-5; TRBD1 aligns across 8 bases. V lost 4 bases, J lost 5 bases, and 7 bases stayed unmatched. CDR3 size: 14 residues. Germline lookup yields CDR1 SGDLS and CDR2 YYNGEE. CDR3 region: CASSFRTGKETQYF. The CDR3 region has the DNA TGTGCCAGCAGCTTTCGGACAGGGAAGGAGACCCAGTACTTC.

The chain recombines TRBV13 with TRBJ2-3, with a possible D match to TRBD2 (6 bases). The ends were cut back, 4 bases at V and 8 bases at J, with 19 bases in the middle. CDR3 size: 15 residues. Germline CDR1 and CDR2: PRHDT and FYEKMQ (reference sequence). In DNA form, the CDR3 reads TGTGCCAGCAGCTCCGTGACGGAGCGGCGGGGTACGCAGTATTTT. Its translation: CASSSVTERRGTQYF.

The V gene is TRBV28, the J gene TRBJ1-4; tentatively, D is TRBD1 (5 bases). The V gene lost 4 bases and the J gene lost 4 bases, with 10 bases spanning the gap. This CDR3 region has 14 residues. Germline loops: CDR1 MDHEN, CDR2 SYDVKM. The CDR3 sequence is CASSSTENNEKLFF. CDR3 sequence (DNA): TGTGCCAGCAGTTCGACAGAAAATAATGAAAAACTGTTTTTT.

The rearrangement uses TRBV18 and TRBJ2-1; 9 bases are a match to TRBD2. The length of the CDR3 is 15 residues. Germline lookup yields CDR1 KGHSH and CDR2 LQKENI. V lost 6 bases, J lost 4 bases, and 7 bases stayed unmatched. DNA of the CDR3: TGTGCCAGCTCCCCTAGACTAGCGGATTACAATGAGCAGTTCTTC. Its protein is CASSPRLADYNEQFF.

CDR3 protein: CASSLDTGELFF. Here the CDR3 DNA reads TGTGCCAGCAGCTTGGACACCGGGGAGCTGTTTTTT. The chain recombines TRBV7-9 with TRBJ2-2, with D uncertain. Germline values: CDR1 SEHNR, CDR2 FQNEAQ (reference sequence). The CDR3 is 12 residues long. V was trimmed by 3 bases and J by 3 bases, leaving 2 bases between them.

The sample holds one count of this clone. Being one base from a much bigger clone, this may be a read error. This chain joins TRBV5-6 and TRBJ2-5; D uncertain. CDR1 is SGHDT and CDR2 is YYEEEE in the germline V gene. The CDR3 spans 11 residues. The germline V and J ends were trimmed by 4 bases and 2 bases, with 3 bases remaining between them. In DNA, the CDR3 is TGTGCCAGCAGCGTACAAGAGACCCAGTACTTC. It translates to CASSVQETQYF.

This sequence joins TRBV30 and TRBJ2-3, with D perhaps TRBD2 (7 bases). Germline CDR1 reads GTSNPN; CDR2 reads SVGIG (reference sequence). V dropped 2 bases and J dropped 3 bases, with 12 bases sitting between them. The CDR3 consists of 14 residues. The CDR3 spells CAWSRGARTDTQYF. The DNA for the CDR3 is TGTGCCTGGAGTCGGGGGGCCCGGACAGATACGCAGTATTTT.

The chain links TRBV19 to TRBJ2-2; D is possibly TRBD1 or TRBD2 (6 bases each). Germline CDR1 reads LNHDA; CDR2 reads SQIVND (reference sequence). This CDR3 region has 17 residues. Trimming stripped 2 bases from V and 0 bases from J, with 13 bases between. Written as DNA, the CDR3 is TGTGCCAGTAGTATACGAGGAGGGGGAACGAACACCGGGGAGCTGTTTTTT. Protein: CASSIRGGGTNTGELFF.

This clone was seen just once. The chain carries TRBV20-1 and TRBJ2-1, with D uncertain. The CDR3 is 11 amino acids. Germline V CDR1 and CDR2: DFQATT, SNEGSKA (reference sequence). Trimming took off 8 bases at V and 10 bases at J, with 15 bases between the two ends. The chain's CDR3 is CSTIGVWEQFF. The CDR3 DNA reads TGCAGTACTATTGGAGTCTGGGAGCAGTTCTTC.

This clone was detected a few times. The V and J genes are TRBV6-5 and TRBJ2-7, with 10 bases identical to TRBD2. The CDR3 totals 15 residues. Trimming took 0 bases from V and 6 from J; bases not matched to a gene: 5. Germline values: CDR1 MNHEY, CDR2 SVGAGI. For the CDR3, the DNA is TGTGCCAGCAGTTACTCGTTTGTAGCGGGGGGCGAGCAGTACTTC. It codes for CASSYSFVAGGEQYF.

The genes are TRBV15 and TRBJ2-1; 10 bases map to TRBD2. The V and J ends lost 5 bases and 0 bases, in that order; junction bases with no gene match: 16. There are 20 residues in the CDR3. CDR1 and CDR2 (germline): LNHNV, YYDKDF (reference sequence). CDR3 amino acids: CATSGGGLAGDLSSYNEQFF. The CDR3 DNA reads TGTGCCACCAGCGGTGGGGGTCTAGCGGGAGATTTGAGCTCCTACAATGAGCAGTTCTTC.

The chain recombines TRBV6-5 with TRBJ2-6; the D gene is possibly TRBD1 (6 bases). Trimming cost V 4 bases and J 4 bases, with 11 bases left between them. Germline CDR1 and CDR2: MNHEY and SVGAGI. The CDR3 sequence is 15 residues long. In DNA, the CDR3 is TGTGCCAGCAGTTCCACAGGGATCGGGGCCAACGTCCTGACTTTC. This gives the protein CASSSTGIGANVLTF.

This clone was seen only a few times. The junction departs from germline at one end; a sequencing error may be responsible. The rearrangement links TRBV7-7 to TRBJ2-1; 9 bases fit TRBD1. The CDR3 is made up of 16 amino acids. The germline gives CDR1 SSHAT, CDR2 FNYEAQ (reference sequence). The CDR3 bases are TGTGCTAGCAGCCAGGGACAGGGTTACTCCAACAATGAGCAGTTCTTC. It specifies CASSQGQGYSNNEQFF.